Shown below are 15 T cell receptor beta chains from a single sample sequenced in a study of tumor and adjacent non-tumor tissue in lung cancer. Three rounds of nested PCR, following a modified ARM-PCR protocol, produced the TCRbeta library. One entry per CDR3 protein results from TCRdb running MiXCR on the multiplex PCR reads. Of under 250,000 distinct CDR3 sequences listed, 71% are singletons. RNA was extracted from bulk tissue without any cell sorting. The material sequenced was lung tumor tissue. These receptors all stem from a man aged 55-75 years with non-small cell lung cancer.

The J gene is TRBJ2-3, the V gene TRBV20-1, with 8 bases matching TRBD2. CDR3 length: 15 amino acids. The trim removed 3 bases at V and 1 base at J, leaving 6 bases unmatched. Germline CDR1 and CDR2: DFQATT and SNEGSKA (reference sequence). The CDR3 protein is CSARATSGGTDTQYF. In DNA form, the CDR3 reads TGCAGTGCTAGGGCTACTAGCGGAGGCACAGATACGCAGTATTTT.

Only a few counts were recorded for this clonotype. The chain links TRBV6-5 to TRBJ1-1; D not certain. Germline V gene data show CDR1 as MNHEY and CDR2 as SVGAGI. V lost 6 bases, J lost 0 bases, and 17 bases lay in between. The CDR3 extends over 16 amino acids. The CDR3: CASRGRESMMNTEAFF. The DNA for the CDR3 is TGTGCCAGCAGGGGGAGGGAATCTATGATGAACACTGAAGCTTTCTTT.

This clonotype was counted ten times or more. This chain joins TRBV20-1 and TRBJ2-2, with D possibly TRBD2 on 5 matching bases. This CDR3 region has 16 residues. CDR1 and CDR2 from the germline V gene are DFQATT and SNEGSKA (reference sequence). Trimming left V 6 bases short and J 4 bases short, with 21 bases between. The CDR3 protein is CSATRAGGTSTGELFF. CDR3 sequence (DNA): TGCAGTGCCACTAGAGCCGGCGGAACCTCCACCGGGGAGCTGTTTTTT.

The chain carries TRBV30 and TRBJ1-2; D unclear. Germline values: CDR1 GTSNPN, CDR2 SVGIG (reference sequence). This CDR3 is built from 15 residues. V was clipped by 0 bases and J by 7 bases, with 18 bases between them. The CDR3 here is CAWSVPVGRSGGYTF. DNA of the CDR3: TGTGCCTGGAGTGTCCCTGTCGGCAGGTCGGGTGGCTACACCTTC.

To note about this clonotype: In this CDR3 the conserved last residue, phenylalanine or tryptophan, is missing, so a read error is likely. The limits of the CDR3 on the DNA are not certain, so only TCRdb's listed CDR3 is given. CDR3 sequence reads: CSAIIAGGLYNEKFL. This chain uses TRBV20-1 with TRBJ2-1; TRBD2 is taken as the D call from the table, unchecked against the DNA. Both ends counted, the CDR3 spans 15 residues. Germline lookup yields CDR1 DFQATT and CDR2 SNEGSKA (reference sequence).

This rearrangement joins TRBV29-1 to TRBJ1-2; D possibly corresponds to TRBD1 (5 bases). The CDR3 totals 14 residues. The germline gives CDR1 SQVTM, CDR2 ANQGSEA. The germline V and J ends were trimmed by 7 bases and 5 bases, with 20 bases remaining between them. This CDR3 reads CSAQDAGRLYGYTF. CDR3 nucleotide sequence: TGCAGCGCCCAGGACGCGGGACGGTTATATGGCTACACCTTC.

On this clonotype itself: This may be a read error: a much more frequent sequence differs by one nucleotide. This rearrangement joins TRBV12-3 or TRBV12-4 to TRBJ1-6, with D possibly being TRBD1 (6 bases). This CDR3 spans 14 amino acids. Trimming pared 6 bases from V and 9 bases from J, leaving 15 bases between. The CDR3 DNA is TGTGCCAGCAGCCTAACAGGGATCAGTTCACCCCTCCACTTT. Protein sequence: CASSLTGISSPLHF.

With regard to this clonotype: The final CDR3 position lacks the conserved phenylalanine or tryptophan, pointing to a likely read error. This chain links TRBV6-5 with TRBJ2-5, with D tentatively TRBD2 (7 bases). Germline V CDR1 and CDR2: MNHEY, SVGAGI. The CDR3 has 13 amino acids. CDR3 residues: CASNTRGRETQYL. CDR3 bases: TGTGCCAGCAATACCCGGGGGCGGGAGACACAGTACTTA.

As to this clonotype: A much larger clonotype is one base distant, so this may be a read error. The chain recombines TRBV4-1 with TRBJ2-7, with 8 bases aligning to TRBD1. Germline CDR1 is MGHRA and CDR2 is YSYEKL. The CDR3 consists of 16 residues. V lost 1 base and J lost 7; bases outside the gene matches: 12. Written as DNA, the CDR3 is TGCGCCAGCAGCCAAGTACCGGGACAGGTAATCAATGAGCAGTACTTC. It translates to CASSQVPGQVINEQYF.

Concerning this clonotype: A much larger clone differs by one base, so this may be a read error. V usage is TRBV20-1 and J usage is TRBJ2-1; 7 nucleotides match TRBD1. Germline CDR1 and CDR2: DFQATT and SNEGSKA (reference sequence). This CDR3 comprises 13 residues. Trimming took 6 bases from V and 3 from J; bases not matched to a gene: 5. The CDR3 DNA follows: TGCAGTGCCAACAGGGGCCACTACAATGAGCAGTTCTTC. Amino acids: CSANRGHYNEQFF.

The rearrangement uses TRBV12-3 or TRBV12-4 and TRBJ2-1; 7 bases line up with TRBD1. This CDR3 has 13 residues. Trimming at V came to 9 bases and at J to 8 bases, leaving 10 bases not matched to a gene. The CDR3 spells CARAGGRFDEQFF. Here the CDR3 DNA reads TGTGCCAGAGCAGGGGGAAGATTTGATGAGCAGTTCTTC.

To note about this clonotype: Its ends do not fully match the called genes, so a read error is possible. V is TRBV6-1 and J is TRBJ1-5; a possible D gene is TRBD2 (6 bases). The end of the DNA is better explained by TRBJ2-3, so the J call may be wrong. The CDR3 is made up of 14 amino acids. The V gene's germline CDR1 is MNHNS and CDR2 SASEGT. CDR3 sequence reads: CASSDRGAGQPQYF. For the CDR3, the DNA is TGTGCTAGCAGTGATAGGGGAGCGGGCCAGCCCCAGTATTTT.

There are a few counts of this clonotype. The J gene is TRBJ2-7, the V gene TRBV6-2 or TRBV6-3; D is possibly TRBD1 (6 bases). This CDR3 is built from 14 residues. The germline V gene encodes CDR1 MNHEY and CDR2 SVGEGT. V lost 2 bases, J lost 4 bases, and 12 bases lay in between. CDR3 DNA: TGTGCCAGCAGTTACGGGACACCACCATACGAGCAGTACTTC. It encodes CASSYGTPPYEQYF.

This chain links TRBV5-1 with TRBJ2-1, with 8 positions matching TRBD1. V was clipped by 4 bases and J by 6 bases; unmatched bases: 9. Germline loops: CDR1 SGHRS, CDR2 YFSETQ. CDR3 length: 15 residues. The CDR3 region is CASSHLDRAPNEQFF. The CDR3 DNA reads TGCGCCAGCAGCCACCTGGACAGGGCCCCCAATGAGCAGTTCTTC.

The J gene is TRBJ2-3, the V gene TRBV4-3; tentatively, D is TRBD2 (5 bases). Germline V gene sequence: CDR1 LGHNA, CDR2 YSLEER. CDR3 length: 15 residues. V gave up 0 bases and J gave up 7 bases, with 14 bases separating them. DNA for the CDR3: TGCGCCAGCAGCCAAGATAGGATTTCCGGGAATACGCAGTATTTT. Encoded protein: CASSQDRISGNTQYF.